The entry that follows covers one TCR beta chain sequence. The TEMRA cells underwent FACS enrichment, while the CD8+ and CD4+ T cells underwent negative isolation. Random hexamers served to reverse transcribe about 0.5 to 1 ug RNA. TCR beta CDR3 was amplified by immunoSEQ multiplex PCR. This amplification extended across 54 Vbeta and 13 Jbeta segments. TCRdb re-derived calls from the immunoSEQ multiplex PCR reads in MiXCR, one entry per CDR3 protein. The repertoire has some 200,000 distinct CDR3 sequences, around 96% of them found once; the top ten carry approximately 0.1%. This sample was taken from a study of CD8 T cells in Susac syndrome. Trimming shortened V by 6 bases and J by 3 bases, and 15 bases separated the two germline ends. In germline, CDR1 is MNHEY, CDR2 SMNVEV (reference sequence). The CDR3 sequence is 14 residues long.

The chain combines TRBV27 with TRBJ2-7; D could derive from TRBD1 or TRBD2 (5 bases each). This TCR came from a human donor in good health. The sequencing input was CD4+ T cells from PBMCs. CDR3 bases: TGTGCCAGCAGCTCGCAGGGACCGTACTACGAGCAGTACTTC. Translating it yields CASSSQGPYYEQYF.